The rows below give T cell receptor beta chains drawn from one sample of a study of T cells in Graves' hyperthyroidism and ophthalmopathy. Via MiXCR, TCRdb re-called the multiplex PCR reads, giving one row per CDR3 protein. The sample carries about 560,000 distinct CDR3 sequences, roughly 17% recorded once. The sequenced sample was blood. These receptors were taken from a woman aged 18-29 years with Graves' hyperthyroidism. The CDR3 runs from the conserved cysteine through the conserved F or W. Fields, in order: V gene, clone size, J gene, D gene, CDR3 protein, CDR3 DNA. A D gene is named only where the DNA matches it firmly. Not every row has a clone size; where given, it reads once, few, many or a size class.

TRBV7-8,many,TRBJ1-5,TRBD1,CASTRTGGDQPQHF,TGTGCCAGCACCCGGACAGGGGGCGATCAGCCCCAGCATTTT
TRBV11-3,many,TRBJ2-5,TRBD2,CASSLGGTETQYF,TGTGCCAGCAGCTTGGGGGGGACGGAGACCCAGTACTTC
TRBV6-4,.,TRBJ2-5,.,CASSAGSQETQYF,TGTGCCAGCAGTGCGGGAAGTCAAGAGACCCAGTACTTC
TRBV28,many,TRBJ2-7,.,CASRRGQRNYEQYF,TGTGCCAGCAGACGGGGACAACGGAACTACGAGCAGTACTTC
TRBV20-1,many,TRBJ2-7,TRBD2,CSARSGGASYEQYF,TGCAGTGCTAGGAGCGGGGGGGCGAGCTACGAGCAGTACTTC
TRBV12-3/TRBV12-4,many,TRBJ2-7,.,CASSPGRRSYEQYF,TGTGCCAGCAGTCCGGGACGGCGCTCCTACGAGCAGTACTTC
TRBV6-1,.,TRBJ2-5,TRBD2,CASSPSGGLLRQETQYF,TGTGCCAGCTCGCCTAGCGGGGGGCTTTTAAGACAAGAGACCCAGTACTTC
TRBV28,many,TRBJ2-1,TRBD1,CASSPGTENNEQFF,TGTGCCAGCAGTCCCGGGACAGAAAACAATGAGCAGTTCTTC
TRBV28,.,TRBJ1-2,.,CASSSLDSYGYTF,TGTGCCAGCAGTTCTTTGGACAGCTATGGCTACACCTTC
TRBV29-1,.,TRBJ2-3,TRBD2,CSVELAGESTDTQYF,TGCAGCGTTGAGCTAGCGGGAGAGAGCACAGATACGCAGTATTTT
TRBV12-3/TRBV12-4,.,TRBJ2-2,TRBD1,CASSYPQGALTGELFF,TGTGCCAGCAGTTACCCCCAGGGGGCCCTAACCGGGGAGCTGTTTTTT
TRBV7-9,many,TRBJ2-5,TRBD1,CASTGPGQGGFARGTQYF,TGTGCCAGCACCGGACCCGGACAGGGAGGATTTGCGCGTGGGACCCAGTACTTC
TRBV27,many,TRBJ1-2,.,CASSPSDRPNYGYTF,TGTGCCAGCAGTCCCTCGGACAGACCGAACTATGGCTACACCTTC
TRBV29-1,few,TRBJ2-7,.,CSVESVTYEQYF,TGCAGCGTTGAATCGGTGACCTACGAGCAGTACTTC
TRBV11-2,many,TRBJ1-5,.,CASSSSSPMPQHF,TGTGCCAGCAGCTCGAGTTCACCGATGCCCCAGCATTTT
TRBV19,.,TRBJ1-5,TRBD1,CASTPGTGGAGNQPQHF,TGTGCCAGTACCCCCGGGACAGGGGGCGCGGGCAATCAGCCCCAGCATTTT
TRBV12-3/TRBV12-4,.,TRBJ2-1,TRBD2,CASSLDPGGGIYEQFF,TGTGCCAGCAGTTTAGATCCGGGGGGAGGTATTTATGAGCAGTTCTTC
TRBV5-1,.,TRBJ2-7,.,CASSLTSPSYEQYF,TGCGCCAGCAGCTTAACTAGCCCCTCCTACGAGCAGTACTTC
TRBV28,.,TRBJ1-4,TRBD1,CAARTGGVEKLFF,TGTGCCGCCCGGACAGGGGGCGTCGAAAAACTGTTTTTT
TRBV29-1,many,TRBJ1-2,.,CSVGHLANYGYTF,TGCAGCGTTGGACACCTAGCTAACTATGGCTACACCTTC
TRBV6-1,many,TRBJ2-3,TRBD2,CASSEGTSGGTDTQYF,TGTGCCAGCAGTGAAGGGACTAGCGGGGGAACAGATACGCAGTATTTT
TRBV7-2,many,TRBJ2-2,.,CASSLRGGASTGELFF,TGTGCCAGCAGCTTAAGGGGGGGGGCGAGCACCGGGGAGCTGTTTTTT
TRBV20-1,many,TRBJ2-7,.,CSARGGTGTYEQYF,TGCAGTGCTAGAGGTGGGACTGGAACCTACGAGCAGTACTTC
TRBV5-1,.,TRBJ2-3,TRBD2,CASSLGPRLAGGTDTQYF,TGCGCCAGCAGCTTGGGCCCTCGGCTAGCGGGAGGAACAGATACGCAGTATTTT
TRBV20-1,.,TRBJ1-5,.,CSARDLGTAAFNQPQHF,TGCAGTGCTAGAGATCTCGGGACGGCTGCTTTCAATCAGCCCCAGCATTTT
TRBV11-3,.,TRBJ2-2,TRBD2,CASSRIAGGTGELFF,TGTGCCAGCAGTCGCATAGCGGGGGGGACCGGGGAGCTGTTTTTT
TRBV5-1,.,TRBJ2-1,TRBD2,CASSASGSGNNEQFF,TGCGCCAGCAGCGCTAGCGGGAGTGGCAACAATGAGCAGTTCTTC
TRBV7-2,many,TRBJ2-1,.,CASPLGGTEQFF,TGTGCCAGCCCTTTGGGCGGGACTGAGCAGTTCTTC
TRBV20-1,.,TRBJ2-7,TRBD2,CSAEGLAGGYEQYF,TGCAGTGCTGAAGGACTAGCGGGGGGCTACGAGCAGTACTTC
TRBV6-1,.,TRBJ1-4,.,CASSRTVNEKLFF,TGTGCCAGCAGTCGGACTGTTAATGAAAAACTGTTTTTT
TRBV7-2,.,TRBJ1-1,.,CASSLEDATEAFF,TGTGCCAGCAGCTTGGAGGACGCCACTGAAGCTTTCTTT
TRBV2,many,TRBJ1-2,.,CASKMYYGYTF,TGTGCCAGCAAAATGTACTATGGCTACACCTTC
TRBV14,few,TRBJ1-2,.,CASSPASYGYTF,TGTGCCAGCAGCCCCGCGTCGTATGGCTACACCTTC
TRBV4-1,few,TRBJ2-2,.,CASSQGGQNTGELFF,TGCGCCAGCAGCCAGGGGGGGCAGAACACCGGGGAGCTGTTTTTT
TRBV6-5,.,TRBJ2-3,.,CASSYPYRGGADTQYF,TGTGCCAGCAGTTACCCATACAGGGGAGGCGCAGATACGCAGTATTTT
TRBV4-3,.,TRBJ1-2,TRBD1,CASSQEEQGYGHTF,TGCGCCAGCAGCCAAGAGGAACAGGGGTATGGCCACACCTTC
TRBV28,many,TRBJ2-2,.,CASSRGLNTGELFF,TGTGCCAGCAGTCGCGGTTTAAACACCGGGGAGCTGTTTTTT
TRBV9,.,TRBJ1-2,.,CASSVDGGKEGYTF,TGTGCCAGCAGCGTAGATGGAGGGAAGGAGGGCTACACCTTC
TRBV30,many,TRBJ1-5,TRBD1,CAWSTGTVQPQHF,TGTGCCTGGAGTACAGGGACAGTTCAGCCCCAGCATTTT
TRBV27,many,TRBJ2-5,TRBD2,CASSLAPQLGLANRGGQETQYF,TGTGCCAGCAGTTTAGCCCCTCAACTGGGACTAGCGAACCGGGGGGGCCAAGAGACCCAGTACTTC
TRBV4-3,.,TRBJ2-3,.,CASSQKPVSTDTQYF,TGCGCCAGCAGCCAAAAGCCAGTGAGCACAGATACGCAGTATTTT
TRBV5-1,.,TRBJ2-7,TRBD2,CASSPGGTSGIYEQYF,TGTGCCAGCTCACCGGGTGGGACTAGCGGGATCTACGAGCAGTACTTC
TRBV29-1,.,TRBJ2-7,.,CSVEGGDKEAYEQYF,TGCAGCGTTGAAGGCGGTGACAAGGAGGCCTACGAGCAGTACTTC
TRBV5-6,few,TRBJ2-1,TRBD2,CASSPLAGYYNEQFF,TGTGCCAGCAGCCCTCTAGCGGGCTACTACAATGAGCAGTTCTTC
TRBV19,few,TRBJ2-1,TRBD2,CASSPRLAGNNEQFF,TGTGCCAGTAGTCCCAGACTAGCGGGTAACAATGAGCAGTTCTTC
TRBV2,few,TRBJ2-5,TRBD2,CATNGREVGQETQYF,TGTGCCACAAACGGGCGGGAGGTTGGCCAAGAGACCCAGTACTTC
TRBV29-1,.,TRBJ2-1,.,CSVEAQGVSYNEQFF,TGCAGCGTTGAAGCGCAGGGTGTATCCTACAATGAGCAGTTCTTC
TRBV3-1,many,TRBJ1-1,.,CASSQRRVNTEAFF,TGTGCCAGCAGCCAAAGACGAGTGAACACTGAAGCTTTCTTT
TRBV12-3/TRBV12-4,many,TRBJ2-1,.,CASSTQGPFGEQFF,TGTGCCAGCAGTACCCAGGGCCCCTTCGGTGAGCAGTTCTTC
TRBV5-1,.,TRBJ2-7,TRBD2,CASSLGGAGGYEQYF,TGCGCCAGCAGCTTGGGCGGAGCGGGAGGGTACGAGCAGTACTTC
TRBV6-2/TRBV6-3,.,TRBJ1-6,.,CASSYSRGSSYNSPLHF,TGTGCCAGCAGTTACTCGAGGGGGAGCTCCTATAATTCACCCCTCCACTTT
TRBV19,.,TRBJ1-4,.,CASTLRDTGWANEKLFF,TGTGCCAGTACCCTGAGGGACACGGGCTGGGCTAATGAAAAACTGTTTTTT
TRBV12-3/TRBV12-4,.,TRBJ1-1,.,CASSLQTEAFF,TGTGCCAGCAGTCTCCAAACTGAAGCTTTCTTT
TRBV19,few,TRBJ1-2,.,CASSSRPANYGYTF,TGTGCCAGTAGTTCGCGGCCAGCTAACTATGGCTACACCTTC
TRBV6-2/TRBV6-3,few,TRBJ2-7,.,CASSPAGTLDEQYF,TGTGCCAGCAGCCCAGCCGGGACATTGGACGAGCAGTACTTC
TRBV27,many,TRBJ2-1,.,CATLPLGSQTYNEQFF,TGTGCCACCCTTCCTCTGGGATCTCAAACTTACAATGAGCAGTTCTTC
TRBV20-1,few,TRBJ2-1,.,CSAKTYGEQFF,TGCAGTGCAAAAACCTACGGTGAGCAGTTCTTC
TRBV27,.,TRBJ1-5,.,CASSWVGQPQHF,TGTGCCAGCAGTTGGGTCGGACAGCCCCAGCATTTT
TRBV19,few,TRBJ2-1,TRBD2,CASSIGTSGPYNEQFF,TGTGCCAGTAGTATCGGGACTAGCGGCCCCTACAATGAGCAGTTCTTC